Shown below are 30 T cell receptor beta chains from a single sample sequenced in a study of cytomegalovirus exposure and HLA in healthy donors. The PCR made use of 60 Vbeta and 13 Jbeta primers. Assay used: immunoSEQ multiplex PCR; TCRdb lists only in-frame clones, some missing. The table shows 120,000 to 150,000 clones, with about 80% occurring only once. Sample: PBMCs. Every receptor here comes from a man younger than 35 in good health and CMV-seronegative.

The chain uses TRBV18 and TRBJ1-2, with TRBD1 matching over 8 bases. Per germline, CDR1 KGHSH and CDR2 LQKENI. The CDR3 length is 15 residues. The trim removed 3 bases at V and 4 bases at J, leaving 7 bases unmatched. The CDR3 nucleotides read TGTGCCAGCTCACCCCGCCGAACAGGGGGCTATGGCTACACCTTC. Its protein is CASSPRRTGGYGYTF.

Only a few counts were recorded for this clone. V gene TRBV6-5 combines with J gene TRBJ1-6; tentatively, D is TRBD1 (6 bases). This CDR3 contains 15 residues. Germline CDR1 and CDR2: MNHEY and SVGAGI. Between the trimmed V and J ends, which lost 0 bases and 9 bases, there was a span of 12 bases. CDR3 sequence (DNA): TGTGCCAGCAGTTACTCGATTCAGGGGCCTTCACCCCTCCACTTT. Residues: CASSYSIQGPSPLHF.

The chain's CDR3 is CSVASGRAIVLEQYF. For the CDR3, the DNA is TGCAGCGTGGCTAGCGGGAGGGCAATTGTCCTCGAGCAGTACTTC. The chain combines TRBV29-1 with TRBJ2-7; the match to TRBD2 covers 12 bases. After removal of 6 bases from V and 6 bases from J, the junction contained 12 bases not matched to a gene. CDR3 size: 15 residues. In germline, CDR1 is SQVTM, CDR2 ANQGSEA.

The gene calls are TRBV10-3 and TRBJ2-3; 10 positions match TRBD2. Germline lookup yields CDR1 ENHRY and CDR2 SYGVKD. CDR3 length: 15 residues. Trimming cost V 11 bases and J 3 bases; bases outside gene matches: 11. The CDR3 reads CAPRGAGGPTDTQYF. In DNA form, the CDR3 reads TGTGCCCCGAGGGGAGCGGGAGGGCCTACAGATACGCAGTATTTT.

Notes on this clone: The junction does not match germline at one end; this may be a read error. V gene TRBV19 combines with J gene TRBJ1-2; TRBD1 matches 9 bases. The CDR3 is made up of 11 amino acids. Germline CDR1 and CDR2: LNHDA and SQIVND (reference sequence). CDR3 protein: CARPKGDRVFF. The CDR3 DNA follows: TGTGCCAGACCGAAGGGGGACAGGGTTTTCTTC.

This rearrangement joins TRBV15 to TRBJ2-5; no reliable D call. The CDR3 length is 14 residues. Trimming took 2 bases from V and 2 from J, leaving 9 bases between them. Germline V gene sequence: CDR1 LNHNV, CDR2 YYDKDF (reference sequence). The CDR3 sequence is CATSRPQEQETQYF. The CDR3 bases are TGTGCCACCAGCAGACCCCAGGAACAAGAGACCCAGTACTTC. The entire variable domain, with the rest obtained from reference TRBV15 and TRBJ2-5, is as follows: DAMVIQNPRYQVTQFGKPVTLSCSQTLNHNVMYWYQQKSSQAPKLLFHYYDKDFNNEADTPDNFQSRRPNTSFCFLDIRSPGLGDTAMYLCATSRPQEQETQYFGPGTRLLVL.

The CDR3 coding sequence is TGTGCCAGCAGCGTTGGACTAGCGGGGACCGAAGCGGGGGAGCTGTTTTTT. Its protein is CASSVGLAGTEAGELFF. The V call is TRBV9, the J call TRBJ2-2, with TRBD2 matching over 12 bases. Per germline, CDR1 SGDLS and CDR2 YYNGEE. V was clipped by 2 bases and J by 8 bases; unmatched bases: 10. This CDR3 has 17 amino acids.

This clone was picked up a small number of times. The CDR3 loop is CASRIDRMGLRYTF. The CDR3 bases are TGTGCCAGCAGAATAGACAGGATGGGGCTCCGCTACACCTTC. The chain is built from TRBV28 and TRBJ1-2; a possible D gene is TRBD1 (6 bases). This CDR3 has 14 residues. Germline V gene lookup returns CDR1 MDHEN and CDR2 SYDVKM. The V end lost 6 bases, the J end lost 9 bases, and 20 bases lay between the germline ends.

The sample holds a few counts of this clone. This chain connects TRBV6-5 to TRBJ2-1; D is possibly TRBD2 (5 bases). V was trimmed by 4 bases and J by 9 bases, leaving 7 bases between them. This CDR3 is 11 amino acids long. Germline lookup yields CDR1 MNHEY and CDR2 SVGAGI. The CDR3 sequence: CASSFGGEQFF. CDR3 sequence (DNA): TGTGCCAGCAGTTTCGGAGGTGAGCAGTTCTTC.

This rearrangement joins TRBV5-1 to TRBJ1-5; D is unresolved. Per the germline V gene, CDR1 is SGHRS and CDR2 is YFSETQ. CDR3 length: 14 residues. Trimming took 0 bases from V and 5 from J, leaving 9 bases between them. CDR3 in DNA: TGCGCCAGCAGCTTGGGGGCAGCCGATCAGCCCCAGCATTTT. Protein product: CASSLGAADQPQHF. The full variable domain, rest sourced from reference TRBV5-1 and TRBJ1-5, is KAGVTQTPRYLIKTRGQQVTLSCSPISGHRSVSWYQQTPGQGLQFLFEYFSETQRNKGNFPGRFSGRQFSNSRSEMNVSTLELGDSALYLCASSLGAADQPQHFGDGTRLSIL.

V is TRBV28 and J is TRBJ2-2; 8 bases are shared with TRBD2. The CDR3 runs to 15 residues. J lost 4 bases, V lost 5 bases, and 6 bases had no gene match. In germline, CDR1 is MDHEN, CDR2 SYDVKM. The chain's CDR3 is CASSPAGTSTGELFF. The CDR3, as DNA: TGTGCCAGCAGTCCAGCCGGGACTAGCACCGGGGAGCTGTTTTTT.

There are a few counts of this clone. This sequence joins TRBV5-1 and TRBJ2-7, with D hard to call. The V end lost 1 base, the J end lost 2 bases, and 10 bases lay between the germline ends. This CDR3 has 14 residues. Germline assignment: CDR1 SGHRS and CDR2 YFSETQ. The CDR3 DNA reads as TGCGCCAGCAGCTTGAGCCAGAGCGCCTACGAGCAGTACTTC. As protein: CASSLSQSAYEQYF.

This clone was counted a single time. CDR3 amino acids: CASGLGGSGGELFF. The CDR3 nucleotides read TGTGCTAGTGGTTTAGGAGGAAGTGGCGGGGAGCTGTTTTTT. The rearrangement uses TRBV12-5 and TRBJ2-2, with D tentatively TRBD2 (5 bases). Per germline, CDR1 LGHNT and CDR2 FRNRAP. Trimming pared 3 bases from V and 7 bases from J, leaving 12 bases between. The CDR3 is 14 amino acids.

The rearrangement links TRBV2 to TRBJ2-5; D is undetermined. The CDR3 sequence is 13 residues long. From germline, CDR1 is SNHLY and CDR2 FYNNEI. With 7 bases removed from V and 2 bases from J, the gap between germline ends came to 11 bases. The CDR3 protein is CASNVAPQETQYF. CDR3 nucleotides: TGTGCCAGCAACGTGGCTCCACAAGAGACCCAGTACTTC.

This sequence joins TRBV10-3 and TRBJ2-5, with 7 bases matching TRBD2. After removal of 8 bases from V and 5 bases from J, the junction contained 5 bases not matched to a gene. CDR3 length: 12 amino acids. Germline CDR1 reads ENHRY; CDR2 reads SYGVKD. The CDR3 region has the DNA TGTGCCATCGCTTCTAGCGGCGAGACCCAGTACTTC. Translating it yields CAIASSGETQYF.

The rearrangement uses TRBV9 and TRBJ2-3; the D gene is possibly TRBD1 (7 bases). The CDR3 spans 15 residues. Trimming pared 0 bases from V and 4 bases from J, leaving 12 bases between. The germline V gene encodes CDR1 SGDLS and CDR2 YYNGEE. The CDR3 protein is CASSVADREADTQYF. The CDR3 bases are TGTGCCAGCAGCGTAGCAGACAGGGAGGCAGATACGCAGTATTTT.

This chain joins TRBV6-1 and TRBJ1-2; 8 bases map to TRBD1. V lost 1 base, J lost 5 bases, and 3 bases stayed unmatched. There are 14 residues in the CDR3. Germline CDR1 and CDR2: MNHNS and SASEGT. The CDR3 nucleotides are TGTGCCAGCAGTGAAGGGCGACAGGGGTATGGCTACACCTTC. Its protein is CASSEGRQGYGYTF.

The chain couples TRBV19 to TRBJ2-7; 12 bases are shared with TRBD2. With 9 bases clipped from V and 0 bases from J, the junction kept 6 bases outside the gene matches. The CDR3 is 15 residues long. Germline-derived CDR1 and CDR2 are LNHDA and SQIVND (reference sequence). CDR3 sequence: CASELTSGGSYEQYF. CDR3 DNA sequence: TGTGCCAGCGAATTGACTAGCGGGGGCTCCTACGAGCAGTACTTC.

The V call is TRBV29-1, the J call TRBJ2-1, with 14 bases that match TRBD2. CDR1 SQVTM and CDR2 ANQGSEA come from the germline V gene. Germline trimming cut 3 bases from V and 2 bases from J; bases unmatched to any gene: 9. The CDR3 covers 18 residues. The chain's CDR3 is CSVDRSGTSGSPYNEQFF. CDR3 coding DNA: TGCAGCGTTGATCGTTCCGGGACTAGCGGGAGTCCCTACAATGAGCAGTTCTTC.

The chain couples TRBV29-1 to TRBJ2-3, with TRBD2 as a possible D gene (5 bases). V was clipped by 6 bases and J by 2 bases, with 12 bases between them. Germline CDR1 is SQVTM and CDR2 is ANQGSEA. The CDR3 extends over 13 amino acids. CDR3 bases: TGCAGCGTCCGAGGCGGGTCCACAGATACGCAGTATTTT. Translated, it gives CSVRGGSTDTQYF.

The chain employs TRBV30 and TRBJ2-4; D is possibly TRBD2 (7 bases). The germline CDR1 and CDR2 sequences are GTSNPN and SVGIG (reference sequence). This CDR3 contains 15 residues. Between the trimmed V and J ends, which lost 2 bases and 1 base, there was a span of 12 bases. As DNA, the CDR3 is TGTGCCTGGAGTACAGAGGGGGGGGCCAAAAACATTCAGTACTTC. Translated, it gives CAWSTEGGAKNIQYF.

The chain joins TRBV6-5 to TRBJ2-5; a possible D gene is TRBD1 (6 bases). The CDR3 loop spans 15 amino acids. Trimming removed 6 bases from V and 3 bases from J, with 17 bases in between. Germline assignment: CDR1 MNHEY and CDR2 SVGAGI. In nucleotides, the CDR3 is TGTGCCAGCAGCCTTGCGCCAGGGGCAAAAGAGACCCAGTACTTC. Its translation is CASSLAPGAKETQYF.

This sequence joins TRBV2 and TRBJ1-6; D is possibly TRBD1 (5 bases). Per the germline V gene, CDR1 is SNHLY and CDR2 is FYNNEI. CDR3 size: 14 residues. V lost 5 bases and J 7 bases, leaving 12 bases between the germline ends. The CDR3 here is CASSRMQGNSPLHF. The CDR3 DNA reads TGTGCCAGCAGTAGGATGCAGGGAAATTCACCCCTCCACTTT.

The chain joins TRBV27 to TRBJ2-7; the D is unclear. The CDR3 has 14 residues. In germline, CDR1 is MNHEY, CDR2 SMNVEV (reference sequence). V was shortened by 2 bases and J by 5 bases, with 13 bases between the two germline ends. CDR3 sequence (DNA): TGTGCCAGCAGTTTAGGGCCCCTTAGGAACGAGCAGTACTTC. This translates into CASSLGPLRNEQYF.

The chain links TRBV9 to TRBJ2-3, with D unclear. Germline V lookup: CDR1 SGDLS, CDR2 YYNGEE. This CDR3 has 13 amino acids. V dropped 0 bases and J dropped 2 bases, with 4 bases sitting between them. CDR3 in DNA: TGTGCCAGCAGCGTAGGTCTCACAGATACGCAGTATTTT. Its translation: CASSVGLTDTQYF.

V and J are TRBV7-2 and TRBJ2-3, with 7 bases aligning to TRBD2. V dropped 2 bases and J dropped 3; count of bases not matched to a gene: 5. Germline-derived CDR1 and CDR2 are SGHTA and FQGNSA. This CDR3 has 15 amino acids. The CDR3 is CASSLTGGETDTQYF. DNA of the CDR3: TGTGCCAGCAGCTTAACGGGAGGTGAGACAGATACGCAGTATTTT.

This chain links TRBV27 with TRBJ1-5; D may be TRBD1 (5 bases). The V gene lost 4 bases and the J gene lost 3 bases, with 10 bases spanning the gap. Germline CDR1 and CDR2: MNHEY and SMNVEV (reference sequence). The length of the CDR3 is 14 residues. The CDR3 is CASSWGRDNQPQHF. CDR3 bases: TGTGCCAGCAGTTGGGGCAGGGACAATCAGCCCCAGCATTTT.

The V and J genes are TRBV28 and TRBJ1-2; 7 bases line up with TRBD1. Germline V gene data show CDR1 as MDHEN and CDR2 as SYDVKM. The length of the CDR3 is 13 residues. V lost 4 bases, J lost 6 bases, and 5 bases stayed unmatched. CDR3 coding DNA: TGTGCCAGCAGTTCAAGACAGGGTAATGGCTACACCTTC. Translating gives CASSSRQGNGYTF.

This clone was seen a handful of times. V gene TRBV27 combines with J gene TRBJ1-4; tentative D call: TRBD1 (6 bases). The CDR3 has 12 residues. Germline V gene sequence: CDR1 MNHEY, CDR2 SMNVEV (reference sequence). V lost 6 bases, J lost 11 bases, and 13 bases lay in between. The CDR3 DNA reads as TGTGCCAGCAGCCTAGGGGGGGGGAAACTGTTTTTT. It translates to CASSLGGGKLFF.

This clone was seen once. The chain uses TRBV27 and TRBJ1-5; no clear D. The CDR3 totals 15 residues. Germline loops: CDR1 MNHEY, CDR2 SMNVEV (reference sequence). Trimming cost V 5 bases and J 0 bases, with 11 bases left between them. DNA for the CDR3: TGTGCCAGCAGTCCTACAGCGGATAGCAATCAGCCCCAGCATTTT. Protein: CASSPTADSNQPQHF.